These 27 T cell receptor beta chains originate from one sample sequenced in a study of CD8 T cells in ankylosing spondylitis (dated by TCRdb to about 2017). The paper's findings and limits, for the study overall: A TCR beta motif of several highly homologous amino acid variants appeared characteristic of blood from ankylosing spondylitis patients.

Library construction relied on 5' RACE. These reads were obtained on an Illumina HiSeq 2500. The public reads were quality trimmed at Q25 with fastp and then assembled into clones with MiXCR by TCRdb, keeping productive beta chains. All rows with the same CDR3 protein become a single entry with the most common DNA and genes. The sample profile shows some 200,000 distinct CDR3 sequences; around 7.9% of them were found once. The top ten clones comprise 12% to 15% of the sample. Antigens of these TCRs are unknown. What was sequenced was blood, either unsorted or a sorted T cell fraction (not recorded which). Source of these receptors: a male donor with ankylosing spondylitis.

This clonotype was recorded many times. This rearrangement joins TRBV7-8 to TRBJ1-5; no clear D. This CDR3 is built from 13 residues. Germline V CDR1 and CDR2: SGHVS, FQNEAQ. The ends were cut back, 5 bases at V and 5 bases at J, with 10 bases in the middle. CDR3 amino acids: CASSVVWDQPQHF. The CDR3 DNA follows: TGTGCCAGCAGCGTTGTATGGGATCAGCCCCAGCATTTT.

This clonotype has at least ten counts. The V call is TRBV15, the J call TRBJ2-1, with no clear D. This CDR3 contains 13 residues. The germline V and J ends were trimmed by 6 bases and 3 bases, with 9 bases remaining between them. Germline V gene lookup returns CDR1 LNHNV and CDR2 YYDKDF (reference sequence). DNA of the CDR3: TGTGCCACCAGTCTCGAGATCTACAATGAGCAGTTCTTC. This translates into CATSLEIYNEQFF. Variable domain in full (rest from reference TRBV15 and TRBJ2-1): DAMVIQNPRYQVTQFGKPVTLSCSQTLNHNVMYWYQQKSSQAPKLLFHYYDKDFNNEADTPDNFQSRRPNTSFCFLDIRSPGLGDTAMYLCATSLEIYNEQFFGPGTRLTVL.

This clonotype has at least ten counts. The chain couples TRBV27 to TRBJ1-1; perhaps TRBD1 as D (5 bases). The germline V gene has CDR1 MNHEY and CDR2 SMNVEV (reference sequence). This CDR3 has 12 residues. Trimming took off 1 base at V and 7 bases at J, with 7 bases between the two ends. In DNA, the CDR3 is TGTGCCAGCAGTTTATATGGGGGTGAAGCTTTCTTT. It encodes CASSLYGGEAFF.

This clonotype has a count of ten or more. The V gene is TRBV20-1, the J gene TRBJ2-7; D not certain. Germline CDR1 is DFQATT and CDR2 is SNEGSKA (reference sequence). The V gene lost 3 bases and the J gene lost 3 bases, with 9 bases spanning the gap. The length of the CDR3 is 12 residues. CDR3 sequence: CSARETRYEQYF. For the CDR3, the DNA is TGCAGTGCTAGGGAGACCCGCTACGAGCAGTACTTC.

Many counts were recorded for this clonotype. The genes are TRBV29-1 and TRBJ2-2; a possible D gene is TRBD2 (5 bases). The ends were cut back, 4 bases at V and 5 bases at J, with 11 bases in the middle. CDR3 length equals 13 residues. CDR1 is SQVTM, CDR2 ANQGSEA, per germline. In DNA, the CDR3 is TGCAGCGTTGGCCGGGATCGGACCGGGGAGCTGTTTTTT. Protein product: CSVGRDRTGELFF.

The table lists this clonotype with many counts. This sequence joins TRBV20-1 and TRBJ2-7, with D perhaps TRBD1 or TRBD2 (5 bases each). CDR3 length equals 14 residues. Per the germline V gene, CDR1 is DFQATT and CDR2 is SNEGSKA (reference sequence). Trimming took off 6 bases at V and 2 bases at J, with 17 bases between the two ends. CDR3 amino acids: CSATSGTATYEQYF. The DNA for the CDR3 is TGCAGTGCAACATCCGGGACGGCAACCTACGAGCAGTACTTC.

The table lists this clonotype with a few counts. The chain combines TRBV6-5 with TRBJ1-1, with D hard to call. Germline V CDR1 and CDR2: MNHEY, SVGAGI. The V end was cut by 5 bases, the J end by 0 bases, with 16 bases between. This CDR3 is 16 amino acids long. The CDR3 DNA sequence: TGTGCCAGCAGTACACTCCCAGGCGCCATGAACACTGAAGCTTTCTTT. Encoded protein: CASSTLPGAMNTEAFF.

Many counts were recorded for this clonotype. The chain joins TRBV6-1 to TRBJ2-1; perhaps TRBD1 as D (5 bases). The CDR3 length is 14 residues. The V end lost 0 bases, the J end lost 3 bases, and 6 bases lay between the germline ends. CDR1 is MNHNS, CDR2 SASEGT, per germline. The CDR3 DNA follows: TGTGCCAGCAGTGAAGCAGGGGACTACAATGAGCAGTTCTTC. It is translated as CASSEAGDYNEQFF.

This clonotype was seen repeatedly, ten times or more. The rearrangement joins TRBV28 to TRBJ2-2; TRBD2 aligns across 7 bases. Germline CDR1 is MDHEN and CDR2 is SYDVKM. The CDR3 runs to 16 residues. The ends lost 7 bases at V and 4 bases at J; junction bases unmatched: 12. CDR3 amino acids: CASTDGVGRVTGELFF. CDR3 nucleotides: TGTGCCAGCACCGACGGGGTTGGGAGGGTCACCGGGGAGCTGTTTTTT.

This clonotype was counted only a few times. The rearrangement uses TRBV6-2 or TRBV6-3 and TRBJ1-1; D may be TRBD1 (6 bases). CDR3 length: 15 amino acids. CDR1 is MNHEY and CDR2 is SVGEGT in the germline V gene. The germline V and J ends were trimmed by 2 bases and 4 bases, with 14 bases remaining between them. This CDR3 reads CASSYLRTASTEAFF. CDR3 sequence (DNA): TGTGCCAGCAGTTACCTCCGGACAGCAAGCACTGAAGCTTTCTTT.

This clonotype has a count of ten or more. V and J are TRBV6-2 or TRBV6-3 and TRBJ2-7; D may be TRBD1 (6 bases). Per germline, CDR1 MNHEY and CDR2 SVGEGT. V lost 4 bases and J 3 bases, leaving 16 bases between the germline ends. The CDR3 covers 15 residues. The chain's CDR3 is CASSWLTGSSYEQYF. CDR3 DNA sequence: TGTGCCAGCAGTTGGCTGACAGGATCGAGCTACGAGCAGTACTTC.

The chain combines TRBV6-2 or TRBV6-3 with TRBJ2-1, with 7 positions matching TRBD2. Losses at the gene ends were 2 bases for V and 8 bases for J; bases not matched to a gene: 21. CDR1 is MNHEY and CDR2 is SVGEGT in the germline V gene. The CDR3 runs 19 residues. The CDR3 region is CASSYPLPDLAERPYEQFF. In nucleotides, the CDR3 is TGTGCCAGCAGTTACCCATTACCCGACCTAGCGGAGCGGCCTTATGAGCAGTTCTTC.

This clonotype was detected many times. The chain is built from TRBV29-1 and TRBJ2-3; D ambiguous. V lost 4 bases and J 4 bases, leaving 12 bases between the germline ends. Germline V CDR1 and CDR2: SQVTM, ANQGSEA. The CDR3 extends over 13 amino acids. In DNA, the CDR3 is TGCAGCGTTGTGCACCCACTTGCAGATACGCAGTATTTT. Translating it yields CSVVHPLADTQYF.

V is TRBV9 and J is TRBJ2-1; TRBD2 is a possible D gene (6 bases). This CDR3 contains 14 residues. The germline gives CDR1 SGDLS, CDR2 YYNGEE. V was pared by 3 bases and J by 4 bases, with 11 bases between. CDR3 nucleotides: TGTGCCAGCAGCGGGGGGGACCCGTACAATGAGCAGTTCTTC. Protein sequence: CASSGGDPYNEQFF.

This clonotype appeared many times. The chain recombines TRBV20-1 with TRBJ2-3; 8 bases align to TRBD2. V dropped 1 base and J dropped 2; count of bases not matched to a gene: 5. The CDR3 length is 15 residues. CDR1 and CDR2 from the germline V gene are DFQATT and SNEGSKA (reference sequence). The DNA for the CDR3 is TGCAGTGCTAGAGCGGTGCGGGAGGCCACAGATACGCAGTATTTT. Residues: CSARAVREATDTQYF.

This clonotype was seen many times. The chain has TRBV5-6 and TRBJ2-7; D is ambiguous. V was cut by 0 bases and J by 0 bases, with 7 bases left in between. Germline CDR1 SGHDT, CDR2 YYEEEE. The CDR3 spans 14 residues. CDR3: CASSLGHFSYEQYF. In DNA, the CDR3 is TGTGCCAGCAGCTTGGGACACTTCTCCTACGAGCAGTACTTC.

This clonotype occurred many times. V gene TRBV20-1 combines with J gene TRBJ2-7, with 11 bases identical to TRBD1. CDR1 DFQATT and CDR2 SNEGSKA come from the germline V gene (reference sequence). The CDR3 runs to 14 residues. Losses at the gene ends were 4 bases for V and 5 bases for J; bases not matched to a gene: 7. CDR3 coding DNA: TGCAGTGCTATGGTCGGACAGGGGGCCCACGAGCAGTACTTC. Residues: CSAMVGQGAHEQYF.

This clonotype was counted only a few times. CDR3: CASRFGTSETDTQYF. CDR3 sequence (DNA): TGTGCCAGCAGATTCGGGACTAGCGAAACAGATACGCAGTATTTT. The rearrangement uses TRBV7-6 and TRBJ2-3; TRBD2 matches 10 bases. Per the germline V gene, CDR1 is SGHVS and CDR2 is FNYEAQ. The CDR3 contains 15 residues. V shed 6 bases and J 3 bases; nucleotides not matched to a gene: 6. Combining the CDR3 with reference TRBV7-6 and TRBJ2-3 gives the whole variable domain GAGVSQSPRYKVTKRGQDVALRCDPISGHVSLYWYRQALGQGPEFLTYFNYEAQQDKSGLPNDRFSAERPEGSISTLTIQRTEQRDSAMYRCASRFGTSETDTQYFGPGTRLTVL.

This clonotype appeared many times. V and J are TRBV5-1 and TRBJ2-7, with D perhaps TRBD2 (5 bases). The V gene lost 5 bases and the J gene lost 0 bases, with 9 bases spanning the gap. Germline lookup yields CDR1 SGHRS and CDR2 YFSETQ. This CDR3 contains 13 residues. This CDR3 reads CASRLGSSYEQYF. The CDR3, as DNA: TGCGCCAGCAGGCTGGGGAGCTCCTACGAGCAGTACTTC.

V usage is TRBV19 and J usage is TRBJ2-3; 11 bases fit TRBD2. There are 14 residues in the CDR3. V lost 5 bases, J lost 4 bases, and 2 bases stayed unmatched. Per the germline V gene, CDR1 is LNHDA and CDR2 is SQIVND (reference sequence). The CDR3 sequence: CASSVAGGPDTQYF. CDR3 in DNA: TGTGCCAGTAGTGTAGCGGGAGGGCCAGATACGCAGTATTTT.

This rearrangement joins TRBV7-9 to TRBJ2-7, with TRBD1 identical over 10 bases. Looked up from germline, CDR1 is SEHNR and CDR2 is FQNEAQ (reference sequence). The V gene end was trimmed by 3 bases and the J gene end by 5 bases; junction bases not matched to a gene: 4. The CDR3 totals 14 residues. CDR3 nucleotide sequence: TGTGCCAGCAGCTTTTCGGGACAGGGGCACGAGCAGTACTTC. Translated, it gives CASSFSGQGHEQYF.

This clonotype was detected many times. This sequence joins TRBV7-2 and TRBJ2-3, with a weak D call TRBD1 (5 bases). The germline V gene has CDR1 SGHTA and CDR2 FQGNSA. Between the trimmed V and J ends, which lost 4 bases and 0 bases, there was a span of 11 bases. The CDR3 totals 15 residues. CDR3 in DNA: TGTGCCAGCAGCTCGCCAGGGTATAGCACAGATACGCAGTATTTT. As protein: CASSSPGYSTDTQYF.

In this sample, this clonotype turned up a few times. V is TRBV29-1 and J is TRBJ2-1; D ambiguous. The CDR3 runs 11 residues. Germline CDR1 and CDR2: SQVTM and ANQGSEA. Trimming shortened V by 7 bases and J by 9 bases, and 13 bases separated the two germline ends. CDR3 DNA: TGCAGCGCCCCGGTGGGTCCTGAGCAGTTCTTC. Its translation: CSAPVGPEQFF.

Ten or more counts support this clonotype. The chain recombines TRBV7-9 with TRBJ2-3; D might be TRBD1 (6 bases). CDR1 is SEHNR and CDR2 is FQNEAQ in the germline V gene (reference sequence). The CDR3 extends over 15 amino acids. V lost 2 bases, J lost 2 bases, and 11 bases lay in between. Here the CDR3 reads CASSLWDTITDTQYF. DNA of the CDR3: TGTGCCAGCAGCTTATGGGACACCATCACAGATACGCAGTATTTT.

This clonotype was detected many times. The V gene is TRBV5-1, the J gene TRBJ2-1, with a tentative D call TRBD2 (5 bases). Trimming pared 3 bases from V and 6 bases from J, leaving 16 bases between. Germline CDR1 and CDR2: SGHRS and YFSETQ. CDR3 length: 15 residues. The CDR3 spells CASSSDINAGNEQFF. For the CDR3, the DNA is TGCGCCAGCAGCTCCGACATTAATGCGGGCAATGAGCAGTTCTTC.

This clonotype was seen repeatedly, ten times or more. The chain has TRBV28 and TRBJ2-7, with a tentative D call TRBD2 (6 bases). CDR1 MDHEN and CDR2 SYDVKM come from the germline V gene. Deletions cut 4 bases from V and 2 bases from J, with 18 bases between. CDR3 length: 16 amino acids. CDR3 in amino acids: CASSSTWEAGAYEQYF. Written as DNA, the CDR3 is TGTGCCAGCAGTTCCACCTGGGAAGCGGGTGCCTACGAGCAGTACTTC.

Of note for this clonotype: This may arise from a read error, as a much more abundant clone is one base away. The chain is built from TRBV20-1 and TRBJ1-2; 10 bases are shared with TRBD1. The CDR3 consists of 13 residues. CDR1 DFQATT and CDR2 SNEGSKA come from the germline V gene (reference sequence). V trimming: 6 bases; J trimming: 5 bases; junction bases outside the gene matches: 6. This CDR3 reads CSAGTGDIYGYTF. The CDR3, as DNA: TGCAGTGCCGGGACAGGGGACATATATGGCTACACCTTC.